This T cell receptor beta chain is drawn from a study of OX40 agonist ivuxolimab in advanced cancers. On this clone itself: What it binds is unknown.

Germline V gene lookup returns CDR1 LNHNV and CDR2 YYDKDF (reference sequence). The V end was cut by 5 bases, the J end by 2 bases, with 13 bases between. The CDR3 has 15 residues. Profiled with immunoSEQ multiplex PCR; TCRdb holds only in-frame clones, not every one. The data contain around 10,000 clones, about three quarters of them singletons. Findings and limits, study-wide: Expanded clones tended on average to be more numerous among CD8+ T cells than CD4+.

This receptor was taken from an adult with an advanced solid tumor such as melanoma, head and neck, liver or kidney cancer. The chain joins TRBV15 to TRBJ1-5; TRBD1 might be the D (5 bases). Sample: CD4+ or CD8+ T cells sorted from blood, taken in a trial of the OX40 agonist ivuxolimab. The CDR3 region has the DNA TGTGCCACCAGCGCAGGGACCCACGGCAATCAGCCCCAGCATTTT. Translated: CATSAGTHGNQPQHF. The full variable domain, its missing parts supplied by reference TRBV15 and TRBJ1-5, is DAMVIQNPRYQVTQFGKPVTLSCSQTLNHNVMYWYQQKSSQAPKLLFHYYDKDFNNEADTPDNFQSRRPNTSFCFLDIRSPGLGDTAMYLCATSAGTHGNQPQHFGDGTRLSIL.